This T cell receptor beta chain stems from a study of cytomegalovirus exposure and HLA in healthy donors. J gave up 9 bases and V 0 bases, and 5 bases lay outside the gene matches. The CDR3 consists of 15 residues. The germline CDR1 and CDR2 sequences are MNHEY and SMNVEV (reference sequence). With 60 Vbeta and 13 Jbeta primers, the PCR was carried out. The assay was immunoSEQ multiplex PCR, and TCRdb's table has in-frame clones only and misses some. The sample comprises 55,000 to 70,000 clones, around 68% of which are singletons, and under 20% rests with the top ten. This chain connects TRBV27 to TRBJ2-1; 10 nucleotides agree with TRBD1. This clonotype was obtained from a man aged 40-50 years in good health and CMV-seropositive. Source material: PBMCs. CDR3 amino acids: CASSLSWTGGFEQFF. In DNA form, the CDR3 reads TGTGCCAGCAGTTTATCTTGGACAGGGGGTTTTGAGCAGTTCTTC.